In this sample, the clone carrying this T cell receptor (beta chain) turned up a few times. The V end was cut by 3 bases, the J end by 2 bases, with 15 bases between. Germline V gene lookup returns CDR1 SGHRS and CDR2 YFSETQ. The CDR3 loop spans 15 amino acids. These data are taken from a study of T-cell memory formation after mild COVID-19. Using its own MiXCR run on the 5' RACE reads, TCRdb lists one record per CDR3 protein. The repertoire holds roughly 450,000 distinct CDR3 sequences, with 15% to 20% as singletons. This TCR was sampled from an adult woman who had mild COVID-19 (a few samples of this study predate the infection). Cell type and time point are not known. J is TRBJ2-7 and V is TRBV5-1; D is unresolved. Sequenced sample: PBMCs or a T cell subset sorted from them (not recorded which). As DNA, the CDR3 is TGCGCCAGCAGCTATGGAACCGTTGGGACCTACGAGCAGTACTTC. Protein: CASSYGTVGTYEQYF.